This is a list of T cell receptor beta chains from one sample in a study of siplizumab effects on memory and regulatory T cells. TCRdb's table, derived via immunoSEQ multiplex PCR, lists solely in-frame clones and lacks some. The profile covers about 50,000 clones, with about 88% appearing a single time and approximately 0.35% taken by the ten largest. Sequencing input: naive CD8+ T cells sorted from blood. The receptors here all came from a human donor in good health. Each CDR3 is given with its conserved first and last residue. D genes are given only for firm matches. Some rows have no size entry. The others give once, few or many, or a class for an expanded clone.

clone size,D gene,J gene,V gene,CDR3 protein,CDR3 DNA
NA,TRBD2,TRBJ2-3,TRBV7-6,CASSLVLAGGSDTQYF,TGTGCCAGCAGCTTAGTTCTAGCGGGGGGATCAGATACGCAGTATTTT
NA,NA,TRBJ2-7,TRBV5-5,CASIQAYEQYF,TGTGCCAGCATCCAGGCCTACGAGCAGTACTTC
NA,TRBD1,TRBJ1-1,TRBV4-1,CASSQRTGGVTEAFF,TGCGCCAGCAGCCAACGGACAGGGGGGGTGACTGAAGCTTTCTTT
NA,NA,TRBJ2-3,TRBV4-1,CASSQAPLDRTDTQYF,TGCGCCAGCAGCCAAGCTCCCCTGGACAGAACAGATACGCAGTATTTT
NA,TRBD2,TRBJ2-7,TRBV7-9,CASSTIAGEFSYEQYF,TGTGCCAGCAGCACGATAGCGGGAGAATTTTCCTACGAGCAGTACTTC
NA,TRBD1,TRBJ2-7,TRBV27,CASSLATGGFYEQYF,TGTGCCAGCAGTTTAGCGACAGGGGGCTTCTACGAGCAGTACTTC
NA,TRBD2,TRBJ2-7,TRBV11-2,CASSSPTSGYEQYF,TGTGCCAGCAGTTCCCCGACTAGCGGGTACGAGCAGTACTTC
NA,TRBD1,TRBJ1-1,TRBV7-6,CASSRDSLTEAFF,TGTGCCAGCAGCAGGGACAGCCTCACTGAAGCTTTCTTT
NA,NA,TRBJ1-1,TRBV7-3,CASSATGYTEAFF,TGTGCCAGCAGCGCCACAGGGTACACTGAAGCTTTCTTT
few,TRBD1,TRBJ2-7,TRBV10-3,CAIVGDSLFEQYF,TGTGCCATCGTGGGGGACAGCCTCTTCGAGCAGTACTTC
NA,NA,TRBJ2-2,TRBV7-9,CASSLERALGELFF,TGTGCCAGCAGCTTAGAGAGGGCCCTCGGGGAGCTGTTTTTT
NA,NA,TRBJ1-1,TRBV27,CASSPSLEGTEAFF,TGTGCCAGCAGTCCATCTCTCGAAGGTACTGAAGCTTTCTTT
few,TRBD1,TRBJ1-2,TRBV14,CASSPGQGIYGYTF,TGTGCCAGCAGCCCGGGACAGGGGATCTATGGCTACACCTTC
NA,NA,TRBJ1-1,TRBV14,CASSPGPQAFF,TGTGCCAGCAGCCCAGGGCCACAAGCTTTCTTT
NA,TRBD1,TRBJ2-7,TRBV27,CASSFPGQPYEQYF,TGTGCCAGCAGTTTTCCGGGACAGCCGTACGAGCAGTACTTC
NA,NA,TRBJ1-5,TRBV5-4,CASSYGNQPQHF,TGTGCCAGCAGCTATGGCAATCAGCCCCAGCATTTT
NA,NA,TRBJ1-5,TRBV18,CASSRVPVNQPQHF,TGTGCCAGCTCACGGGTACCAGTCAATCAGCCCCAGCATTTT
NA,NA,TRBJ2-7,TRBV14,CASSQGDRYPPTGTYYEQYF,TGTGCCAGCAGCCAAGGGGATAGGTACCCCCCCACGGGCACATACTACGAGCAGTACTTC
NA,NA,TRBJ2-7,TRBV7-8,CASSFGGWGSYEQYF,TGTGCCAGCAGCTTCGGGGGATGGGGGTCCTACGAGCAGTACTTC
NA,NA,TRBJ2-7,TRBV6-6,CASRENSYEQYF,TGTGCCAGCAGAGAGAATTCCTACGAGCAGTACTTC
NA,NA,TRBJ2-4,TRBV11-2,CASRGGKNIQYF,TGTGCCTCGAGAGGGGGCAAAAACATTCAGTACTTC
few,NA,TRBJ1-2,TRBV27,CASSLSANYGYTF,TGTGCCAGCAGTTTATCAGCGAACTATGGCTACACCTTC
NA,NA,TRBJ1-1,TRBV27,CASSYLMNTEAFF,TGTGCCAGCAGCTACCTAATGAACACTGAAGCTTTCTTT
NA,TRBD1,TRBJ1-1,TRBV29-1,CSGTGEETEAFF,TGCAGCGGGACAGGGGAGGAAACTGAAGCTTTCTTT
NA,TRBD1,TRBJ1-1,TRBV18,CASSPPMGQGNTEAFF,TGTGCCAGCTCACCACCGATGGGACAGGGGAACACTGAAGCTTTCTTT
NA,NA,TRBJ1-5,TRBV9,CASSVFDTHPGQPQHF,TGTGCCAGCAGCGTATTCGACACTCACCCCGGTCAGCCCCAGCATTTT
NA,TRBD1,TRBJ2-3,TRBV19,CASSPMGQGYTDTQYF,TGTGCCAGTAGTCCCATGGGACAGGGATACACAGATACGCAGTATTTT
NA,NA,TRBJ2-7,TRBV4-1,CASSQDGSYEQYF,TGCGCCAGCAGCCAAGACGGGTCCTACGAGCAGTACTTC
NA,TRBD2,TRBJ2-1,TRBV2,CASSEDGSGRGNEQFF,TGTGCCAGCAGTGAAGATGGTAGCGGGAGAGGTAATGAGCAGTTCTTC
NA,NA,TRBJ1-1,TRBV19,CASSNSLNTEAFF,TGTGCCAGTAGTAACAGTTTGAACACTGAAGCTTTCTTT
NA,NA,TRBJ2-5,TRBV4-1,CASSSQETQYF,TGCGCCAGCAGCTCACAAGAGACCCAGTACTTC
NA,NA,TRBJ1-1,TRBV15,CATSRGGTNWDTEAFF,TGTGCCACCAGCAGGGGAGGTACAAATTGGGACACTGAAGCTTTCTTT
once,NA,TRBJ1-1,TRBV23-1,CASSHRSRGEAFF,TGCGCCAGCAGTCACCGAAGCCGCGGGGAAGCTTTCTTT
NA,NA,TRBJ2-6,TRBV19,CATEQTFWSSGANVLTF,TGTGCCACCGAGCAGACATTCTGGAGCTCTGGGGCCAACGTCCTGACTTTC
NA,TRBD1,TRBJ2-3,TRBV5-1,CASSPWTGSDTQYF,TGCGCCAGCAGCCCTTGGACAGGGTCAGATACGCAGTATTTT